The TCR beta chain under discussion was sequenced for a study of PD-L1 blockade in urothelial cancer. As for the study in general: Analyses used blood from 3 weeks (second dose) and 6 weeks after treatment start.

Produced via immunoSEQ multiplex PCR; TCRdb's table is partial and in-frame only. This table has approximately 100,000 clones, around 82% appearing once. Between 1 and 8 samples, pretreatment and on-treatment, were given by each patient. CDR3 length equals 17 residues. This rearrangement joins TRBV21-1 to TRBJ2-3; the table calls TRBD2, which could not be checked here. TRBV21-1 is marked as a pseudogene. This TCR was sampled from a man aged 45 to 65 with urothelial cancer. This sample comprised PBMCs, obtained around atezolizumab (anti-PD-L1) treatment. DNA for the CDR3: TGTGCCAGCAGCAAAGACGTTACGGAGGCCGGCACAGATACGCAGTATTTT. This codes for CASSKDVTEAGTDTQYF.